The rows below give T cell receptor beta chains drawn from one sample of a study of blood T cell repertoires in COVID-19. Generated by immunoSEQ multiplex PCR, the TCRdb table keeps only in-frame clones and is missing some. Among roughly 390,000 clones listed, 70% to 90% were seen once. The sequenced material came from peripheral blood. The receptor source for this set is a woman in her thirties with COVID-19, enrolled during active disease. CDR3s include the opening cysteine and the closing phenylalanine or tryptophan. The D gene is left open where the match is weak. A clone size is listed for some rows: how often the clone was seen (once, few, many), or a class if it is expanded.

CDR3aa	CDR3nt	d_gene	v_gene	j_gene	abundance
CASSTEGNHLHF	TGTGCCAGCAGCACAGAAGGAAATCACCTCCACTTT	NA	TRBV7-9	TRBJ1-6	NA
CASSHDVGREAFF	TGTGCCAGCAGCCATGACGTGGGCCGGGAAGCTTTCTTT	NA	TRBV2	TRBJ1-1	NA
CASSQSGGSHEKLFF	TGCGCCAGCAGCCAATCTGGCGGGTCCCATGAAAAACTGTTTTTT	NA	TRBV4-3	TRBJ1-4	NA
CASSLGGQTYGYTF	TGTGCCAGCAGCCTAGGCGGACAGACCTATGGCTACACCTTC	NA	TRBV7-2	TRBJ1-2	NA
CASSYSYARQEQYF	TGTGCCAGCAGTTACTCATACGCCAGGCAAGAGCAGTACTTC	NA	TRBV6-5	TRBJ2-7	NA
CASSPSEGQFF	TGTGCCAGCAGTCCAAGCGAAGGGCAGTTCTTC	NA	TRBV2	TRBJ2-1	few
CASSPSGHGNTEAFF	TGTGCCAGCAGTCCGTCGGGACACGGGAACACTGAAGCTTTCTTT	NA	TRBV28	TRBJ1-1	NA
CASSLGVRTEAFF	TGTGCCAGCAGCTTAGGGGTCAGGACTGAAGCTTTCTTT	NA	TRBV7-9	TRBJ1-1	NA
CASSLAYGLGSFTDTQYF	TGCGCCAGCAGCTTGGCTTACGGACTGGGGTCTTTCACAGATACGCAGTATTTT	NA	TRBV5-1	TRBJ2-3	NA
CASSQDRRGWNEKLFF	TGTGCCAGCAGCCAAGATCGGCGGGGATGGAATGAAAAACTGTTTTTT	NA	TRBV4-2	TRBJ1-4	NA
CASSFLRAGAYEQYF	TGTGCCAGCAGTTTCTTGCGAGCGGGAGCCTACGAGCAGTACTTC	TRBD2	TRBV28	TRBJ2-7	NA
CASSPLAGGVYEQYF	TGTGCCAGCAGCCCCCTAGCGGGAGGGGTCTACGAGCAGTACTTC	TRBD2	TRBV3-1/TRBV3-2	TRBJ2-7	few
CASSPAAGANVLTF	TGTGCCAGCAGCCCAGCGGCGGGGGCCAACGTCCTGACTTTC	NA	TRBV7-9	TRBJ2-6	NA
CASSLAETDTQYF	TGTGCCAGCAGCTTAGCGGAGACAGATACGCAGTATTTT	NA	TRBV7-2	TRBJ2-3	NA
CASGPGAYGYTF	TGTGCCAGCGGCCCGGGAGCTTATGGCTACACCTTC	NA	TRBV6-2/TRBV6-3	TRBJ1-2	NA
CAISESGRDGYTF	TGTGCCATCAGTGAGTCGGGGAGGGACGGCTACACCTTC	NA	TRBV10-3	TRBJ1-2	NA
CASSLGTGYGYTF	TGCGCCAGCAGCTTGGGGACAGGCTATGGCTACACCTTC	TRBD1	TRBV5-1	TRBJ1-2	few
CASSAIQGNYGYTF	TGTGCCAGCAGTGCGATCCAGGGAAACTATGGCTACACCTTC	NA	TRBV6-6	TRBJ1-2	NA
CASSPSILAKNIQYF	TGTGCCAGCTCACCATCCATACTAGCCAAAAACATTCAGTACTTC	NA	TRBV18	TRBJ2-4	once
CASSPRTNPRTDTQYF	TGTGCCAGCAGTCCCCGGACTAATCCCCGCACAGATACGCAGTATTTT	NA	TRBV6-4	TRBJ2-3	NA
CASSLRGIRFF	TGTGCCAGCAGTTTACGAGGGATCAGATTCTTC	NA	TRBV12-3/TRBV12-4	TRBJ2-1	NA
CASSPFRDRSYEQYF	TGCGCCAGCAGCCCCTTTAGGGACAGGTCCTACGAGCAGTACTTC	TRBD1	TRBV4-1	TRBJ2-7	NA
CASSRTTSGSSYNEQFF	TGTGCCAGCAGCCGGACGACTAGCGGGAGTTCCTACAATGAGCAGTTCTTC	TRBD2	TRBV2	TRBJ2-1	NA
CAISARDYEQYF	TGTGCCATCAGTGCCAGGGACTACGAGCAGTACTTC	NA	TRBV10-3	TRBJ2-7	NA
CASIERTTEAFF	TGTGCCAGCATCGAGAGAACCACTGAAGCTTTCTTT	NA	TRBV2	TRBJ1-1	once
CASSPSAWAETQYF	TGTGCCAGCAGTCCCTCCGCCTGGGCGGAGACCCAGTACTTC	NA	TRBV28	TRBJ2-5	NA
CASSQDGDSQNIQYF	TGCGCCAGCAGCCAAGATGGGGACAGCCAAAACATTCAGTACTTC	TRBD1	TRBV4-1	TRBJ2-4	NA
CASRQFSGSNEQYF	TGTGCCAGTCGCCAATTCAGCGGGAGTAACGAGCAGTACTTC	TRBD2	TRBV19	TRBJ2-7	NA
CASGTSLGGRDTQYF	TGTGCTAGTGGAACTTCTTTAGGGGGCAGGGATACGCAGTATTTT	TRBD1	TRBV12-5	TRBJ2-3	NA
CASSQGLANEQFF	TGCGCCAGCAGCCAAGGACTAGCGAATGAGCAGTTCTTC	TRBD2	TRBV4-1	TRBJ2-1	few
CASSTASGSWEKLFF	TGTGCCAGTAGTACCGCGTCAGGATCGTGGGAAAAACTGTTTTTT	NA	TRBV19	TRBJ1-4	once
CASSTITSGARAEQFF	TGTGCCAGCAGTACCATAACTAGCGGGGCTCGAGCTGAGCAGTTCTTC	TRBD2	TRBV25-1	TRBJ2-1	few
CAWNMGGLAYNEQFF	TGTGCCTGGAACATGGGAGGGCTTGCCTACAATGAGCAGTTCTTC	TRBD2	TRBV30	TRBJ2-1	NA
CASSLRQSSGNTIYF	TGTGCCAGCAGCCTTAGACAGAGCTCTGGAAACACCATATATTTT	NA	TRBV9	TRBJ1-3	NA
CASSFDRGAEAFF	TGTGCCAGCAGTTTCGACAGGGGGGCTGAAGCTTTCTTT	TRBD1	TRBV2	TRBJ1-1	NA
CASSPDRVLREQYF	TGTGCCAGCAGCCCCGACAGGGTCCTAAGAGAGCAGTACTTC	TRBD1	TRBV6-5	TRBJ2-7	NA
CASSLPEIPTSGYNEQFF	TGTGCCAGCAGTTTACCAGAGATCCCGACTAGCGGATACAATGAGCAGTTCTTC	TRBD2	TRBV28	TRBJ2-1	NA
CASSLLLREVADTQYF	TGTGCCAGCAGCTTACTACTGCGGGAGGTCGCAGATACGCAGTATTTT	TRBD2	TRBV11-2	TRBJ2-3	NA
CASSRPGQGYEQYF	TGTGCCAGTAGTCGACCGGGACAGGGCTACGAGCAGTACTTC	TRBD1	TRBV19	TRBJ2-7	NA
CAWSVRQVGETQYF	TGTGCCTGGAGTGTACGACAGGTTGGAGAGACCCAGTACTTC	NA	TRBV30	TRBJ2-5	NA
CASNIDRRYGYTF	TGTGCCAGCAATATCGACAGGCGCTATGGCTACACCTTC	NA	TRBV27	TRBJ1-2	NA
CASRPQGVLAYEQYF	TGCGCCAGCAGGCCACAGGGGGTGTTAGCCTACGAGCAGTACTTC	TRBD1	TRBV5-1	TRBJ2-7	NA
CASSAGWGREQYF	TGTGCCAGCAGCGCCGGATGGGGCCGGGAGCAGTACTTC	NA	TRBV6-5	TRBJ2-7	NA
CASSPGGNQPQHF	TGTGCCAGCTCACCAGGAGGGAATCAGCCCCAGCATTTT	NA	TRBV18	TRBJ1-5	NA
CASTVGQGGIYEQYF	TGTGCCAGCACAGTGGGACAGGGGGGTATCTACGAGCAGTACTTC	TRBD1	TRBV7-6	TRBJ2-7	NA
CASSSSPGLGALSYEQYF	TGTGCCAGCAGTTCCTCCCCGGGACTAGGGGCACTGAGCTACGAGCAGTACTTC	TRBD2	TRBV28	TRBJ2-7	NA
CASSWEGYGYTF	TGTGCCAGCTCTTGGGAGGGGTATGGCTACACCTTC	NA	TRBV28	TRBJ1-2	NA
CASSERPGTGFEQYF	TGCGCCAGCAGCGAACGTCCCGGGACAGGGTTTGAGCAGTACTTC	TRBD1	TRBV4-1	TRBJ2-7	NA
CAWSVVAANQPQHF	TGTGCCTGGAGTGTAGTGGCGGCAAATCAGCCCCAGCATTTT	NA	TRBV30	TRBJ1-5	NA
CATSRRTGGAYEQYF	TGTGCCACCAGCAGACGGACAGGGGGGGCCTACGAGCAGTACTTC	TRBD1	TRBV15	TRBJ2-7	NA
CASSLGQHSNQPQHF	TGTGCCAGCAGCTTGGGACAGCATAGCAATCAGCCCCAGCATTTT	TRBD1	TRBV7-9	TRBJ1-5	NA
CASSLGAGNQPQHF	TGTGCCAGCAGCTTGGGGGCCGGTAATCAGCCCCAGCATTTT	NA	TRBV5-6	TRBJ1-5	NA
CASSENSGNRKYNEQFF	TGTGCCAGCAGTGAAAATTCGGGGAACCGAAAATACAATGAGCAGTTCTTC	NA	TRBV25-1	TRBJ2-1	NA
CASSGLTGTNYGYTF	TGTGCCAGCAGTGGCCTAACAGGGACGAACTATGGCTACACCTTC	NA	TRBV2	TRBJ1-2	few
CASTNQAGNTIYF	TGTGCCAGTACCAACCAGGCTGGAAACACCATATATTTT	NA	TRBV19	TRBJ1-3	NA